The following is a T cell receptor beta chain sequence with its context. TCRdb's table, derived via immunoSEQ multiplex PCR, lists solely in-frame clones and lacks some. The sample lists approximately 130,000 clones, approximately 81% seen once, with 3% to 4% in the top ten. Trimming cost V 7 bases and J 5 bases, with 14 bases left between them. Germline loops: CDR1 SNHLY, CDR2 FYNNEI. The CDR3 sequence is 13 residues long. This record belongs to a study of cytotoxic CD8 clonotypes in ibrutinib-treated CLL. The chain links TRBV2 to TRBJ1-2, with D hard to call. The TCR comes from a human donor with chronic lymphocytic leukemia. The sequenced sample was PBMCs, obtained after 24 months of ibrutinib treatment. The CDR3 region is CASTEERKYGYTF. The DNA for the CDR3 is TGTGCCAGCACGGAGGAGAGAAAATATGGCTACACCTTC.